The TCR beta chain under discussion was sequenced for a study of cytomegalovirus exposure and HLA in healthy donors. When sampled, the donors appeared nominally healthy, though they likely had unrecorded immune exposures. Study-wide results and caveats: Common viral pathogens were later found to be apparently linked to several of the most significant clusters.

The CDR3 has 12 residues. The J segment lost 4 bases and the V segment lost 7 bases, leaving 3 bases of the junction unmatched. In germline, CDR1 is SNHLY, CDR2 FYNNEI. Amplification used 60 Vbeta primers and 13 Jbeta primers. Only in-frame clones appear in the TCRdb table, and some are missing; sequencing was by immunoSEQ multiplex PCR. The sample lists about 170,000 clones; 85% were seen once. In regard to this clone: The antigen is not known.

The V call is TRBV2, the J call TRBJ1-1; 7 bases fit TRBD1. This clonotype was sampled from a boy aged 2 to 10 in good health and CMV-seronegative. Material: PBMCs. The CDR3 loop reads CASITGATEAFF. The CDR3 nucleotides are TGTGCCAGCATTACAGGGGCCACTGAAGCTTTCTTT.